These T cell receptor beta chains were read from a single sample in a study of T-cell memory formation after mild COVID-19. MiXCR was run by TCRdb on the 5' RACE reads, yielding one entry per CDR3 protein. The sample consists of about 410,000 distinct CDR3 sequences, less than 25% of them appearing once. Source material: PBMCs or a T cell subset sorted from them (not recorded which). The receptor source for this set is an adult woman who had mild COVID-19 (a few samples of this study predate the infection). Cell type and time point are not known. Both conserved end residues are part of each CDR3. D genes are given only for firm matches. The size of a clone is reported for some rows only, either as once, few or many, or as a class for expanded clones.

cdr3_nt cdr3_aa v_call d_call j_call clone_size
TGTGCCAGCAGTGACGAGACAGGGGGCGCCTACGAGCAGTACTTC CASSDETGGAYEQYF TRBV2 TRBD1 TRBJ2-7 few
TGTGCCAGCACCCCGCCAGCGGGGGGTTCCTACGAGCAGTACTTC CASTPPAGGSYEQYF TRBV7-9 TRBD2 TRBJ2-7 -
TGTGCCAGCAGCTTATTCCTTACGGGAGCAGAGACCCAGTACTTC CASSLFLTGAETQYF TRBV7-9 - TRBJ2-5 many
TGTGCCAGCAGGAGGGGGGGGGCGAAAAATCAGCCCCAGCATTTT CASRRGGAKNQPQHF TRBV12-3/TRBV12-4 - TRBJ1-5 few
TGTGCCAGCAGGCTTGGACAGAACACTGAAGCTTTCTTT CASRLGQNTEAFF TRBV3-1 - TRBJ1-1 few
TGTGCCAGCAGACAGACTAGCGGGAGGGCCAGGAATGAGCAGTTCTTC CASRQTSGRARNEQFF TRBV2 TRBD2 TRBJ2-1 -
TGTGCCAGCAGTGACGGTTCTAGCGGATACAATGAGCAGTTCTTC CASSDGSSGYNEQFF TRBV2 TRBD2 TRBJ2-1 many
TGTGCCAGCGGACTAGCGGGAGGGTACGAGCAGTACTTC CASGLAGGYEQYF TRBV12-3/TRBV12-4 TRBD2 TRBJ2-7 many
TGTGCCAGCAACCGTCGACGGGACAGGGGGACTAGCGGGGTTGTACGGCAGTTCTTC CASNRRRDRGTSGVVRQFF TRBV6-2/TRBV6-3 TRBD2 TRBJ2-1 -
TGTGCCAGCAGCCCTGGGATCGAGCAGTACTTC CASSPGIEQYF TRBV7-6 - TRBJ2-7 -
TGTGCCAGCAGTTACGCCGGTGAATACAATGAGCAGTTCTTC CASSYAGEYNEQFF TRBV6-5 - TRBJ2-1 few
TGTGCCAGCAGCTTAGCCCACCCGGGGGAAGATGGCTACACCTTC CASSLAHPGEDGYTF TRBV7-9 - TRBJ1-2 few
TGTGCCAGCTCACTACAGGTTTCTGACTACAATGAGCAGTTCTTC CASSLQVSDYNEQFF TRBV18 - TRBJ2-1 -
TGCGCCAGCAGCGTCGGGACTAGCGGGCTCACAGATACGCAGTATTTT CASSVGTSGLTDTQYF TRBV5-1 TRBD2 TRBJ2-3 -
TGTGCCAGCTCACCCGAGGACCGGGGATCCTACAATGAGCAGTTCTTC CASSPEDRGSYNEQFF TRBV18 - TRBJ2-1 few
TGCGCCAGCAGCCAAGGGTCTGCTAGCGGGCTCCAAGAGACCCAGTACTTC CASSQGSASGLQETQYF TRBV4-3 TRBD2 TRBJ2-5 -
TGTGCCAGCAGTGCGGAAGATACGCAGTATTTT CASSAEDTQYF TRBV2 - TRBJ2-3 -
TGTGCCACCAGTCACACCACCGGGACGCTGTCTGAAGCTTTCTTT CATSHTTGTLSEAFF TRBV24-1 - TRBJ1-1 few
TGTGCCAGCAGCCAAGCTAGCGGGAGGTATGATGAGCAGTTCTTC CASSQASGRYDEQFF TRBV7-8 TRBD2 TRBJ2-1 few
TGTGCCAGCAGTTCTACGGGAGGAGGGGAGCAGTACTTC CASSSTGGGEQYF TRBV6-2/TRBV6-3 TRBD2 TRBJ2-7 many
TGCGCCAGCAGCTTACAACGGCGGGAGACCCAGTACTTC CASSLQRRETQYF TRBV5-1 - TRBJ2-5 few
TGCGCCAGCAATTACCCGGGGAGGGCGCTCTATGGCTACACCTTC CASNYPGRALYGYTF TRBV4-1 - TRBJ1-2 -
TGTGCCAGCAGCTTAGAGGGGGTCGGGAACTACGAGCAGTACTTC CASSLEGVGNYEQYF TRBV7-8 - TRBJ2-7 -
TGCAGCGTTGAATTCGCGGGAGCCTACGAGCAGTACTTC CSVEFAGAYEQYF TRBV29-1 TRBD2 TRBJ2-7 few
TGTGCCAGCAGTTTCGGTCAACCCAATCAGCCCCAGCATTTT CASSFGQPNQPQHF TRBV12-3/TRBV12-4 - TRBJ1-5 -
TGTGCCAGCAGCGTGGGACTAGCGGGGAACTTCTACGAGCAGTACTTC CASSVGLAGNFYEQYF TRBV9 TRBD2 TRBJ2-7 once
TGTGCCAGCTCACCACTTCAGGGGCCGGGCGAGCAGTACTTC CASSPLQGPGEQYF TRBV18 - TRBJ2-7 -
TGCAGCGTTTGGCTAGCGGGGCATACATCCTTC CSVWLAGHTSF TRBV29-1 TRBD2 TRBJ2-1 -
TGTGCCAGCAGCCCGCGACTGGGGGCAGCAGGGAGCACAGATACGCAGTATTTT CASSPRLGAAGSTDTQYF TRBV7-8 - TRBJ2-3 many
TGTGCCAGCAGCTTCATGGGGGGCCAAAACATTCAGTACTTC CASSFMGGQNIQYF TRBV7-2 - TRBJ2-4 -
TGTGCCAGCACTTCGTGGGACGAGACAGATACGCAGTATTTT CASTSWDETDTQYF TRBV12-3/TRBV12-4 - TRBJ2-3 few
TGTGCCAGCAGTTTCTCCGGGACTACTTTGAATGAGCAGTTCTTC CASSFSGTTLNEQFF TRBV27 TRBD2 TRBJ2-1 -
TGTGCCAGCAGCGTAGGGGACAGGAATTCACCCCTCCACTTT CASSVGDRNSPLHF TRBV9 TRBD1 TRBJ1-6 few
TGTGCCAGCAGTTACTCGCCCGCGACCAATGAGCAGTTCTTC CASSYSPATNEQFF TRBV6-5 - TRBJ2-1 -
TGTGCCATCAGTGAGGAGTCAGGTATCAACTACAATGAGCAGTTCTTC CAISEESGINYNEQFF TRBV10-3 - TRBJ2-1 few
TGCGCCAGCAGCCAAGATCCCGGGATAAATGAAGCTTTCTTT CASSQDPGINEAFF TRBV4-1 - TRBJ1-1 few
TGTGCCAGCACGAAGGGACAGGGGTATAATTCACCCCTCCACTTT CASTKGQGYNSPLHF TRBV25-1 TRBD1 TRBJ1-6 once
TGCAGTGCTAGTGGCGGGGACTCTCATGGACCAGATACGCAGTATTTT CSASGGDSHGPDTQYF TRBV20-1 - TRBJ2-3 few
TGCAGTGCTAGAGCCCGGAGTAGCGGTGCAGATACGCAGTATTTT CSARARSSGADTQYF TRBV20-1 - TRBJ2-3 -
TGTGCCAGCAGTCCTTTTAGACTAGAGGAGACCCAGTACTTC CASSPFRLEETQYF TRBV12-3/TRBV12-4 - TRBJ2-5 -
TGTGCCAGCAGTCGCTCCGGGACTAGCCCCGGGGAGCTGTTTTTT CASSRSGTSPGELFF TRBV7-3 TRBD2 TRBJ2-2 few
TGTGCCAGCAGCCCGACAGGGGACGGGGCCAACGTCCTGACTTTC CASSPTGDGANVLTF TRBV7-3 TRBD1 TRBJ2-6 few
TGCAGTGCTAGAGGGGACAGCACTCAGGCTAACTATGGCTACACCTTC CSARGDSTQANYGYTF TRBV20-1 TRBD1 TRBJ1-2 -
TGTGCAAGTCGCTCCCGTAAAAATGAGCAGTTCTTC CASRSRKNEQFF TRBV12-2 - TRBJ2-1 few
TGTGCCAGCCTCGTGAACACTGAAGCTTTCTTT CASLVNTEAFF TRBV2 - TRBJ1-1 -
TGTGCCAGCTCGCTCCGACATCTCTACGAGCAGTACTTC CASSLRHLYEQYF TRBV18 - TRBJ2-7 -
TGTGCTAGTGGTTTGAAGGTGGACCGGCCTGAGCCCCAGCATTTT CASGLKVDRPEPQHF TRBV12-5 - TRBJ1-5 few
TGTGCCAGTTCTTCAGTTTACGGGCCCTACAATGAGCAGTTCTTC CASSSVYGPYNEQFF TRBV12-3/TRBV12-4 - TRBJ2-1 -
TGTGCCAGCAAGCGGGAGGGGAAGGTCTACGAGCAGTACTTC CASKREGKVYEQYF TRBV7-9 TRBD2 TRBJ2-7 few
TGCAGCGTCCTGGGACTAGCGGGAGGACAAGAGACCCAGTACTTC CSVLGLAGGQETQYF TRBV29-1 TRBD2 TRBJ2-5 -
TGTGCCAGCAGCTTTAATGTGGGACAGGGGGGAAATTCACCCCTCCACTTT CASSFNVGQGGNSPLHF TRBV7-9 TRBD1 TRBJ1-6 -
TGTGCCAGCACCCAGTTCAGCGGAGGAGGCCATGAGCAGTTCTTC CASTQFSGGGHEQFF TRBV12-3/TRBV12-4 - TRBJ2-1 -
TGTGCCAGCAGCTCTTGGACGGCGAACACCGGGGAGCTGTTTTTT CASSSWTANTGELFF TRBV7-9 - TRBJ2-2 few
TGCGCCAGCAGCTCCCTCATGAAGGACCGTGGCTACACCTTC CASSSLMKDRGYTF TRBV5-1 - TRBJ1-2 few
TGTGCCAGCAGCCCAAGCCAAGGACTAGCGGGCACCCAACTCCCGTACAATGAGCAGTTCTTC CASSPSQGLAGTQLPYNEQFF TRBV9 TRBD2 TRBJ2-1 -
TGTGCCAGCAGTTCCCGGCGGACAGGGGGCACAGATACGCAGTATTTT CASSSRRTGGTDTQYF TRBV27 TRBD1 TRBJ2-3 -